This T cell receptor beta chain originates from a study of blood T cell repertoires in COVID-19. Across the study: T cells, B-cell-depleted T cells, or PBMCs supplied cDNA or gDNA.

Germline CDR1 and CDR2: LGHDT and YNNKEL (reference sequence). V was shortened by 0 bases and J by 0 bases, with 6 bases between the two germline ends. This CDR3 spans 15 amino acids. The assay was immunoSEQ multiplex PCR, and TCRdb's table has in-frame clones only and misses some. This table has 49,000 or so clones, 75% to 90% appearing once. This TCR was sampled from a man aged 50-59 years with acute or convalescent COVID-19. The sequencing sample was made of peripheral blood. The chain uses TRBV3-1 (or the pseudogene TRBV3-2) and TRBJ2-1; D is unclear. The CDR3 loop reads CASSQDSSSYNEQFF. The CDR3, as DNA: TGTGCCAGCAGCCAAGACTCGAGCTCCTACAATGAGCAGTTCTTC.